The entry below describes one T cell receptor beta chain. The antigen is not known. V lost 2 bases to trimming and J lost 5 bases, with 14 bases between them. The length of the CDR3 is 15 residues. Germline V lookup: CDR1 SGHVS, CDR2 FQNEAQ. MiXCR was run by TCRdb on the RACE reads, yielding one entry per CDR3 protein. The sample yields 150,000 or so distinct CDR3 sequences, about 15% seen once. These data come from a study of human T cells and chemical hapten exposure. General study results and limits: Sensitizing with DPC caused no change in TCRs above 1 in 1000 frequency.

Time point noted: patch test 1, 2 weeks after DPC sensitization. The treatment: therapeutic diphenylcyclopropenone sensitization with weekly scalp DPC. Total RNA was extracted from unfractionated whole blood. The material was whole blood, obtained in connection with sensitization to the hapten diphenylcyclopropenone (DPC). The chain employs TRBV7-8 and TRBJ2-3, with D possibly being TRBD2 (6 bases). This clonotype originated in a woman in her 30s with alopecia areata. Some clones in this sample may be carry-over from other donors' samples. The CDR3 DNA follows: TGTGCCAGCAGCTTAACCCGACTAGACAAAGATACGCAGTATTTT. Residues: CASSLTRLDKDTQYF.